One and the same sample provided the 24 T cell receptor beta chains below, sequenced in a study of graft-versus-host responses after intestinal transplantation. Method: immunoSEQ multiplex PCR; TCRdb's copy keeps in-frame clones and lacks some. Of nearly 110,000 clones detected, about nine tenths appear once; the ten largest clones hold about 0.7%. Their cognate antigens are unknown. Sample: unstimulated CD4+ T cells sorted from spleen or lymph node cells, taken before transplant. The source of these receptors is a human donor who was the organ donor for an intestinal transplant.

CDR3 nucleotides: TGTGCCAGCACCGGAAGGGGAGGGGGCGAGGGATGTTATAGCAATCAGCCCCAGCATTTT. Translating gives CASTGRGGGEGCYSNQPQHF. This chain joins TRBV2 and TRBJ1-5; TRBD1 matches 7 bases. Germline trimming cut 7 bases from V and 0 bases from J; bases unmatched to any gene: 21. Per the germline V gene, CDR1 is SNHLY and CDR2 is FYNNEI. CDR3 size: 20 residues.

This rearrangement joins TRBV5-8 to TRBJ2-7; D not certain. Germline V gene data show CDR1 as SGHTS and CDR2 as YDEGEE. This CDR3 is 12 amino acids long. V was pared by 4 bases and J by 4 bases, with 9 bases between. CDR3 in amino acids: CASSLTNYEQYF. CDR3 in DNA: TGTGCCAGCAGCCTGACAAATTACGAGCAGTACTTC.

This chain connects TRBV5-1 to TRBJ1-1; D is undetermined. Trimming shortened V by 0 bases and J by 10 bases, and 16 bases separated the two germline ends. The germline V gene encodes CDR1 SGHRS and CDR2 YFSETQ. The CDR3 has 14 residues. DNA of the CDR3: TGCGCCAGCAGCTTGGCTACTCCGGACGACGCAGCTTTCTTT. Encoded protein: CASSLATPDDAAFF.

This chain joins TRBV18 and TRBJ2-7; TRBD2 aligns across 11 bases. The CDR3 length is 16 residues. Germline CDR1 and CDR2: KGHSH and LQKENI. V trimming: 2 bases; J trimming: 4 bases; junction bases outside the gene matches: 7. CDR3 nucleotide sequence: TGTGCCAGCTCACCAACGGCTAGCGGGGGGAGGTACGAGCAGTACTTC. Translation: CASSPTASGGRYEQYF.

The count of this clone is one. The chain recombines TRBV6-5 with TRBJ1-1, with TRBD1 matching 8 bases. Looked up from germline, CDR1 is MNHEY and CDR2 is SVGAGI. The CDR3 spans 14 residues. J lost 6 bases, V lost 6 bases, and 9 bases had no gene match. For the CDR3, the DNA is TGTGCCAGCAGCCGAGACAGGGGAAGGGCTGAAGCTTTCTTT. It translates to CASSRDRGRAEAFF.

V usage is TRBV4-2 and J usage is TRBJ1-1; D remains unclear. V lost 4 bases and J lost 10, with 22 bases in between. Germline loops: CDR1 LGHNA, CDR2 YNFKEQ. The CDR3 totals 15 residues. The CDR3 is CASSPFSDGGLGAFF. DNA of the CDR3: TGTGCCAGCAGCCCATTTTCGGACGGTGGCTTAGGAGCTTTCTTT.

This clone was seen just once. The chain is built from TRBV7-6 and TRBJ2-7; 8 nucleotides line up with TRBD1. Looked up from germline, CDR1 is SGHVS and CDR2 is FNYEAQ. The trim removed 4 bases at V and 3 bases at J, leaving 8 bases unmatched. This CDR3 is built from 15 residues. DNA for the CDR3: TGTGCCAGCAGCTCGCCAGGACAGGGATTCTACGAGCAGTACTTC. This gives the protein CASSSPGQGFYEQYF.

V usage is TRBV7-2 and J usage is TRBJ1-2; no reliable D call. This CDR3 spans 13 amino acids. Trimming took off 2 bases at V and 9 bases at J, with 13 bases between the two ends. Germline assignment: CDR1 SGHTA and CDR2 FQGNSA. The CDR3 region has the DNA TGTGCCAGCAGCTTAAAGGGAACTATGAGCTACACCTTC. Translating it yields CASSLKGTMSYTF.

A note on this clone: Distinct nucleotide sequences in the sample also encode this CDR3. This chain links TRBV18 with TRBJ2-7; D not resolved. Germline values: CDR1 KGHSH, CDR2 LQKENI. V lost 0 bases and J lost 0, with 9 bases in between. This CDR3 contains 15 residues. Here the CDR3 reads CASSPPGRSSYEQYF. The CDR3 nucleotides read TGTGCCAGCTCACCACCCGGCCGGAGCTCCTACGAGCAGTACTTC.

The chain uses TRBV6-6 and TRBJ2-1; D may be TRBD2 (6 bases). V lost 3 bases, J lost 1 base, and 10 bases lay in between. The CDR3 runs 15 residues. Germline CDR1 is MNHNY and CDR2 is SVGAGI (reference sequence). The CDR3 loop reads CASSYTGRSYNEQFF. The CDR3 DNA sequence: TGTGCCAGCAGTTATACCGGGAGATCCTACAATGAGCAGTTCTTC.

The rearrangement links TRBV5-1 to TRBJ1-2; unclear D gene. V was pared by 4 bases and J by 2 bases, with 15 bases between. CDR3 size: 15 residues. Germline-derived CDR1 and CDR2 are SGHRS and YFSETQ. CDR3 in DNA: TGCGCCAGCAGCCCCGACGGGGTTCCAAACTATGGCTACACCTTC. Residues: CASSPDGVPNYGYTF.

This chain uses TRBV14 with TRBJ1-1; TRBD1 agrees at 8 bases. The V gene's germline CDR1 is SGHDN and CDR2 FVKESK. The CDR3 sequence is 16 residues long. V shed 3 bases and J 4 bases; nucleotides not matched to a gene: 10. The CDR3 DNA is TGTGCCAGCAGCCAGCGCGGCAGGGGGCTCGGCACTGAAGCTTTCTTT. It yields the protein CASSQRGRGLGTEAFF.

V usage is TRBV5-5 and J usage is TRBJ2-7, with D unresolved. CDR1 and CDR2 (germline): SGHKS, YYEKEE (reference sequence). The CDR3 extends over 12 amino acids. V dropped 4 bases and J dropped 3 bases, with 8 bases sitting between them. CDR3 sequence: CASSKDGYEQYF. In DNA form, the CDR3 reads TGTGCCAGCAGCAAGGACGGCTACGAGCAGTACTTC.

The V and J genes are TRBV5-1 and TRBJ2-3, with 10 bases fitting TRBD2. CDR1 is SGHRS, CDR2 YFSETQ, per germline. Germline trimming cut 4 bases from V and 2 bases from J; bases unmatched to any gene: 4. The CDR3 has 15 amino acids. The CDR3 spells CASSISGGNTDTQYF. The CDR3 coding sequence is TGCGCCAGCAGCATTAGCGGGGGGAACACAGATACGCAGTATTTT.

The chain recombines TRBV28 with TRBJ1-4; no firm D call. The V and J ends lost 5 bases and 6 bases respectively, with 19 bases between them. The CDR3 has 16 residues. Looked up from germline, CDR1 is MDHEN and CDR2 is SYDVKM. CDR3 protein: CASSPATGFSYEKLFF. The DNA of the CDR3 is TGTGCCAGCAGTCCAGCAACCGGGTTTTCTTATGAAAAACTGTTTTTT.

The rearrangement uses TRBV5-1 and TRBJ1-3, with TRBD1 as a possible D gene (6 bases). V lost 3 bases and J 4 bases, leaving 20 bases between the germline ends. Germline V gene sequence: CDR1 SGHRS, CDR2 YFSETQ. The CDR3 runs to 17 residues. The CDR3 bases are TGCGCCAGCAGCTCCGTTCCTTATACGGGACAAGGAAACACCATATATTTT. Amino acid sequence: CASSSVPYTGQGNTIYF. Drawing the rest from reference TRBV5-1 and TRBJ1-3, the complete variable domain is KAGVTQTPRYLIKTRGQQVTLSCSPISGHRSVSWYQQTPGQGLQFLFEYFSETQRNKGNFPGRFSGRQFSNSRSEMNVSTLELGDSALYLCASSSVPYTGQGNTIYFGEGSWLTVV.

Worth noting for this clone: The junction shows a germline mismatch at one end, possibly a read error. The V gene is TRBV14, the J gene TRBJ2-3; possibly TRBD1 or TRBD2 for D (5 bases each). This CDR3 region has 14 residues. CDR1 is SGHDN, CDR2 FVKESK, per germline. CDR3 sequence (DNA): TGTGTCAGCAGCAGGGCGGGTCGGGCAGATACGCAGTATTTT. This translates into CVSSRAGRADTQYF.

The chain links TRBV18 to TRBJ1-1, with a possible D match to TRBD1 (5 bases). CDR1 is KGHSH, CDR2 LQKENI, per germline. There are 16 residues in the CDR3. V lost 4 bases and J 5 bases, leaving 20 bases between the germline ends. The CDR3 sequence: CASSRTGTGGWTEAFF. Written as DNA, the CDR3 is TGTGCCAGCTCACGAACCGGAACAGGCGGGTGGACTGAAGCTTTCTTT.

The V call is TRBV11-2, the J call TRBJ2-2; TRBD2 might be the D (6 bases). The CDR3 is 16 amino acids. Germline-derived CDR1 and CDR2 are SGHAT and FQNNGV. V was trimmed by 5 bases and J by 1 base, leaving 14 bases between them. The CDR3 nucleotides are TGTGCCAGCAGCCCGAGACCAGCGGGGAACACCGGGGAGCTGTTTTTT. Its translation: CASSPRPAGNTGELFF.

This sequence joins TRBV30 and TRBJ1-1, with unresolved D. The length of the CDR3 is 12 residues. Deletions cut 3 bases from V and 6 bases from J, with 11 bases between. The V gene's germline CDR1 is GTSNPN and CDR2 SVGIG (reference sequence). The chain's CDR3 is CAWRPGVAEAFF. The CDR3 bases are TGTGCCTGGAGACCAGGCGTCGCTGAAGCTTTCTTT.

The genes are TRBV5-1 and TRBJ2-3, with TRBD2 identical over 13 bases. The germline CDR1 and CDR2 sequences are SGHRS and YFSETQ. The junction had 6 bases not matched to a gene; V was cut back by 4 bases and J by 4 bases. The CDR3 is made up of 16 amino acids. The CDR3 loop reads CASSRGLAGRADTQYF. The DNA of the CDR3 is TGCGCCAGCAGCCGGGGACTAGCGGGGAGAGCAGATACGCAGTATTTT.

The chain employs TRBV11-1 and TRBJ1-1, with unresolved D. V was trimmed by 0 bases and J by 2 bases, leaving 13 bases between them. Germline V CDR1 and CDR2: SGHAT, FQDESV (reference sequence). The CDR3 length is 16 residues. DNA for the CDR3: TGTGCCAGCAGCTTAGCGCCGCTTAATACTAACACTGAAGCTTTCTTT. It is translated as CASSLAPLNTNTEAFF.

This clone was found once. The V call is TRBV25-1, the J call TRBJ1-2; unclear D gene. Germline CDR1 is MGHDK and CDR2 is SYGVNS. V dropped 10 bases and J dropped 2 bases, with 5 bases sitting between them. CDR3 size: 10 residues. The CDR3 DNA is TGTGCCACCGAGAACTATGGCTACACCTTC. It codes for CATENYGYTF.

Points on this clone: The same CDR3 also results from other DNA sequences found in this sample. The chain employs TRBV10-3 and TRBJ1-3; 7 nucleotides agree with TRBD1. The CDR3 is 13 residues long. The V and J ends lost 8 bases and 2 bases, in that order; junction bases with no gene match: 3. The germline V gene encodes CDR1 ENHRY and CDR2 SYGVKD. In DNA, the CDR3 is TGTGCCATCGGCGGACAGGCTGGAAACACCATATATTTT. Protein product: CAIGGQAGNTIYF.